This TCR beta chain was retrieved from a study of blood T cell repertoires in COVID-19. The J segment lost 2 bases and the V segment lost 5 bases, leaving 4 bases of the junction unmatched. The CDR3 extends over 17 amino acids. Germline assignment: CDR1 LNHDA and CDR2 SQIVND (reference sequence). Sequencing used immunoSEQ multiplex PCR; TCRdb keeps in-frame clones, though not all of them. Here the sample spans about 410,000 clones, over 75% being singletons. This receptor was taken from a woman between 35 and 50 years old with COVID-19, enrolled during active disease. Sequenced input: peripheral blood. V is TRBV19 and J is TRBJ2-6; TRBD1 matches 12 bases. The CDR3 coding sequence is TGTGCCAGTAGTGGGGGGACAGGGGGCGCTGGGGCCAACGTCCTGACTTTC. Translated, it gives CASSGGTGGAGANVLTF.